One and the same sample provided the 25 T cell receptor beta chains below, sequenced in a study of T cell responses to AZD1222 COVID-19 vaccine. This table comes from immunoSEQ multiplex PCR, and its TCRdb copy is limited to in-frame clones, with some not included. Of roughly 150,000 clones detected, about nine tenths appear once; the ten largest clones hold roughly 1.9%. This sample comprised peripheral blood, obtained on day 0 of AZD1222 vaccination. The receptor source for this set is an adult in good health.

The chain couples TRBV19 to TRBJ1-5; 7 nucleotides agree with TRBD1. The CDR3 is 16 residues long. Germline V gene sequence: CDR1 LNHDA, CDR2 SQIVND (reference sequence). Trimming removed 3 bases from V and 6 bases from J; junction bases left unmatched: 11. DNA for the CDR3: TGTGCCAGTAGTATTCTCCGACAGGGTGGAAGTCAGCCCCAGCATTTT. The encoded protein is CASSILRQGGSQPQHF.

The V and J genes are TRBV28 and TRBJ1-2, with D possibly TRBD1 on 5 matching bases. With 4 bases removed from V and 0 bases from J, the gap between germline ends came to 12 bases. Looked up from germline, CDR1 is MDHEN and CDR2 is SYDVKM. There are 15 residues in the CDR3. The CDR3 loop reads CASSSPTETNYGYTF. CDR3 bases: TGTGCCAGCAGTTCCCCGACAGAAACTAACTATGGCTACACCTTC.

V gene TRBV6-5 combines with J gene TRBJ1-2; the match to TRBD1 covers 10 bases. This CDR3 comprises 12 residues. With 6 bases clipped from V and 5 bases from J, the junction kept 0 bases outside the gene matches. Germline lookup yields CDR1 MNHEY and CDR2 SVGAGI. The CDR3 nucleotides are TGTGCCAGCAGGGACAGGGGGTATGGCTACACCTTC. It encodes CASRDRGYGYTF.

The rearrangement links TRBV24-1 to TRBJ2-2; 7 bases fit TRBD1. V trimming: 4 bases; J trimming: 4 bases; junction bases outside the gene matches: 11. The CDR3 runs to 17 residues. Germline V gives CDR1 KGHDR, CDR2 SFDVKD. For the CDR3, the DNA is TGTGCCACCAGTGAACGACAGGGCGGGCTACGCACCGGGGAGCTGTTTTTT. This codes for CATSERQGGLRTGELFF.

This sequence joins TRBV6-2 or TRBV6-3 and TRBJ2-7; D perhaps matches TRBD2 (5 bases). V lost 3 bases, J lost 2 bases, and 11 bases lay in between. This CDR3 has 14 amino acids. CDR1 and CDR2 from the germline V gene are MNHEY and SVGEGT. For the CDR3, the DNA is TGTGCCAGCAGTTATGGGGAGTCCGCCTACGAGCAGTACTTC. Amino acid sequence: CASSYGESAYEQYF.

The chain uses TRBV6-2 or TRBV6-3 and TRBJ1-1; D call uncertain. This CDR3 contains 16 residues. V lost 0 bases and J lost 1, with 12 bases in between. Germline values: CDR1 MNHEY, CDR2 SVGEGT. The DNA for the CDR3 is TGTGCCAGCAGTTACTCGAGTTTTGCGGGGAACACTGAAGCTTTCTTT. It encodes CASSYSSFAGNTEAFF.

For the CDR3, the DNA is TGTGCCAGCAGCCAAGGGCGGGTGGAGACCCAGTACTTC. Translation gives CASSQGRVETQYF. The chain couples TRBV14 to TRBJ2-5, with D tentatively TRBD2 (5 bases). Germline V gives CDR1 SGHDN, CDR2 FVKESK. V was cut by 1 base and J by 5 bases, with 8 bases left in between. The CDR3 loop spans 13 amino acids.

The chain has TRBV28 and TRBJ1-5, with 7 bases lining up with TRBD1. The CDR3 loop spans 13 amino acids. Germline V gene lookup returns CDR1 MDHEN and CDR2 SYDVKM. Trimming removed 8 bases from V and 6 bases from J; junction bases left unmatched: 7. The CDR3 here is CASANRGIQPQHF. The CDR3 DNA reads TGTGCCAGCGCGAACAGGGGAATTCAGCCCCAGCATTTT.

The chain is built from TRBV9 and TRBJ1-3, with 9 positions matching TRBD1. There are 19 residues in the CDR3. Per the germline V gene, CDR1 is SGDLS and CDR2 is YYNGEE. Losses at the gene ends were 0 bases for V and 4 bases for J; bases not matched to a gene: 14. The CDR3 reads CASSVEVRDRGFGGNTIYF. For the CDR3, the DNA is TGTGCCAGCAGCGTAGAGGTTCGTGACAGGGGGTTTGGAGGAAACACCATATATTTT.

This chain joins TRBV20-1 and TRBJ1-1, with D uncertain. Trimming took off 3 bases at V and 6 bases at J, with 11 bases between the two ends. Germline V gene data show CDR1 as DFQATT and CDR2 as SNEGSKA (reference sequence). The CDR3 is made up of 12 amino acids. The CDR3 nucleotides are TGCAGTGCTAGTCACACTGTAGCTGAAGCTTTCTTT. Its translation is CSASHTVAEAFF.

The table lists this clone with a few counts. This chain uses TRBV9 with TRBJ2-1, with 13 positions matching TRBD2. The CDR3 spans 17 residues. V shed 0 bases and J 3 bases; nucleotides not matched to a gene: 3. Germline V gene data show CDR1 as SGDLS and CDR2 as YYNGEE. The CDR3 bases are TGTGCCAGCAGCGTAGAAGGGACTAGCGGGATCTACAATGAGCAGTTCTTC. It yields the protein CASSVEGTSGIYNEQFF.

The CDR3 sequence is CASSYFPLQGQPQHF. DNA for the CDR3: TGTGCCAGCAGTTACTTTCCGCTACAGGGCCAGCCCCAGCATTTT. V and J are TRBV6-2 or TRBV6-3 and TRBJ1-5; D perhaps matches TRBD1 (6 bases). V lost 1 base, J lost 7 bases, and 14 bases lay in between. Germline lookup yields CDR1 MNHEY and CDR2 SVGEGT. The CDR3 covers 15 residues.

The gene calls are TRBV7-9 and TRBJ1-1; D possibly corresponds to TRBD1 (6 bases). V lost 1 base and J 5 bases, leaving 14 bases between the germline ends. The CDR3 contains 15 residues. Germline V CDR1 and CDR2: SEHNR, FQNEAQ (reference sequence). CDR3 nucleotides: TGTGCCAGCAGCTTAGTTGGGGGCGCGGGGACTGAAGCTTTCTTT. Its translation is CASSLVGGAGTEAFF. The whole variable domain, filled in from reference TRBV7-9 and TRBJ1-1, reads DTGVSQNPRHKITKRGQNVTFRCDPISEHNRLYWYRQTLGQGPEFLTYFQNEAQLEKSRLLSDRFSAERPKGSFSTLEIQRTEQGDSAMYLCASSLVGGAGTEAFFGQGTRLTVV.

The V call is TRBV11-2, the J call TRBJ2-2; TRBD1 agrees at 8 bases. This CDR3 region has 17 residues. V was clipped by 3 bases and J by 1 base; unmatched bases: 7. Germline V CDR1 and CDR2: SGHAT, FQNNGV. CDR3 region: CASSFYPGTGNTGELFF. In DNA form, the CDR3 reads TGTGCCAGCAGCTTTTACCCCGGGACAGGGAACACCGGGGAGCTGTTTTTT.

The chain is built from TRBV19 and TRBJ2-3; 7 positions match TRBD1. The CDR3 is 17 residues long. CDR1 and CDR2 from the germline V gene are LNHDA and SQIVND (reference sequence). J was trimmed by 0 bases and V by 1 base; bases with no gene match: 7. The DNA for the CDR3 is TGTGCCAGTAGTATAGGGGGTGGACAGGCCAGCACAGATACGCAGTATTTT. As protein: CASSIGGGQASTDTQYF. Based on the CDR3 plus reference TRBV19 and TRBJ2-3, the full variable domain is DGGITQSPKYLFRKEGQNVTLSCEQNLNHDAMYWYRQDPGQGLRLIYYSQIVNDFQKGDIAEGYSVSREKKESFPLTVTSAQKNPTAFYLCASSIGGGQASTDTQYFGPGTRLTVL.

The rearrangement joins TRBV3-1 (or the pseudogene TRBV3-2) to TRBJ2-2; 7 bases line up with TRBD1. This CDR3 comprises 16 residues. The trim removed 4 bases at V and 2 bases at J, leaving 7 bases unmatched. CDR1 and CDR2 from the germline V gene are LGHDT and YNNKEL (reference sequence). The CDR3 reads CASSPRRDRNTGELFF. In nucleotides, the CDR3 is TGTGCCAGCAGCCCCAGAAGGGACAGAAACACCGGGGAGCTGTTTTTT.

The chain uses TRBV27 and TRBJ2-1; no reliable D call. The CDR3 length is 12 residues. Germline loops: CDR1 MNHEY, CDR2 SMNVEV (reference sequence). V lost 7 bases, J lost 2 bases, and 6 bases lay in between. CDR3 in amino acids: CASITAYNEQFF. In nucleotides, the CDR3 is TGTGCCAGCATTACAGCCTACAATGAGCAGTTCTTC.

The chain employs TRBV27 and TRBJ1-4; D call uncertain. The V gene lost 3 bases and the J gene lost 8 bases, with 10 bases spanning the gap. CDR3 length: 13 residues. Germline CDR1 is MNHEY and CDR2 is SMNVEV (reference sequence). CDR3 DNA: TGTGCCAGCAGTTTTGGGGTTGAGGAAAAACTGTTTTTT. This sequence encodes CASSFGVEEKLFF.

The chain joins TRBV28 to TRBJ2-2; 11 positions agree with TRBD2. The CDR3 covers 18 residues. From germline, CDR1 is MDHEN and CDR2 SYDVKM. Trimming at V came to 4 bases and at J to 5 bases, leaving 12 bases not matched to a gene. The CDR3 DNA reads TGTGCCAGCAGTTCCTTCTGGCTAGCGGGAGGTGAGACCGGGGAGCTGTTTTTT. Translated: CASSSFWLAGGETGELFF.

The gene calls are TRBV7-6 and TRBJ1-5; 7 bases fit TRBD1. The ends lost 5 bases at V and 5 bases at J; junction bases unmatched: 18. Germline assignment: CDR1 SGHVS and CDR2 FNYEAQ. The CDR3 length is 18 residues. The CDR3 sequence: CASSPEPGTARLYQPQHF. The CDR3 DNA reads as TGTGCCAGCAGCCCAGAACCCGGGACAGCGAGGCTGTATCAGCCCCAGCATTTT.

The DNA of the CDR3 is TGTGCCAGCAGTTTTGGGACAGGGGGGAGTTTAGGCTACACCTTC. Translating it yields CASSFGTGGSLGYTF. The rearrangement links TRBV28 to TRBJ1-2; the match to TRBD1 covers 11 bases. V lost 3 bases, J lost 8 bases, and 8 bases stayed unmatched. Germline V lookup: CDR1 MDHEN, CDR2 SYDVKM. This CDR3 is built from 15 residues.

The chain has TRBV27 and TRBJ2-7, with 13 bases that match TRBD2. The CDR3 has 14 residues. V lost 5 bases and J lost 4; bases outside the gene matches: 2. Germline V lookup: CDR1 MNHEY, CDR2 SMNVEV (reference sequence). Here the CDR3 DNA reads TGTGCCAGCAGTGTGGGACTAGCGGGATACGAGCAGTACTTC. Translated: CASSVGLAGYEQYF.

The V gene is TRBV2, the J gene TRBJ1-4; D might be TRBD1 (6 bases). Germline loops: CDR1 SNHLY, CDR2 FYNNEI. The CDR3 contains 15 residues. Trimming took off 7 bases at V and 0 bases at J, with 12 bases between the two ends. The DNA for the CDR3 is TGTGCCAGCAATGGGGGCAGAACAACTAATGAAAAACTGTTTTTT. This codes for CASNGGRTTNEKLFF. The variable domain in full, completed from reference TRBV2 and TRBJ1-4, reads EPEVTQTPSHQVTQMGQEVILRCVPISNHLYFYWYRQILGQKVEFLVSFYNNEISEKSEIFDDQFSVERPDGSNFTLKIRSTKLEDSAMYFCASNGGRTTNEKLFFGSGTQLSVL.

This clone was counted a few times. The V and J genes are TRBV5-5 and TRBJ1-5, with D perhaps matching TRBD1 (5 bases). Germline loops: CDR1 SGHKS, CDR2 YYEKEE (reference sequence). This CDR3 has 15 amino acids. Between the trimmed V and J ends, which lost 0 bases and 4 bases, there was a span of 11 bases. This CDR3 is CASSLAGGGNQPQHF. The CDR3 nucleotides read TGTGCCAGCAGCTTGGCCGGGGGAGGAAATCAGCCCCAGCATTTT.

The chain joins TRBV7-9 to TRBJ2-5, with 12 nucleotides matching TRBD2. CDR1 is SEHNR and CDR2 is FQNEAQ in the germline V gene (reference sequence). J lost 2 bases, V lost 3 bases, and 13 bases had no gene match. This CDR3 is 19 amino acids long. CDR3 sequence: CASSFGFRGLAGTQETQYF. CDR3 DNA: TGTGCCAGCAGCTTCGGTTTTAGAGGACTAGCGGGAACGCAAGAGACCCAGTACTTC.